This T cell receptor beta chain was retrieved from a study of blood T cell repertoires in COVID-19. Study overall: Samples taken during acute and convalescent COVID-19 were collected in the United States, Italy and Spain. Nucleic acid was either cDNA or gDNA, and it came from T cells, B-cell-depleted T cells, or PBMCs.

V lost 4 bases to trimming and J lost 5 bases, with 12 bases between them. This CDR3 spans 13 amino acids. From germline, CDR1 is SGHDT and CDR2 YYEEEE. Per the authors' pipeline: Amplification of reference gene primers was used by the study to estimate nucleated cell counts. Here immunoSEQ multiplex PCR was the method, and the copy in TCRdb shows in-frame clones only, minus some. V, J and clone size derive from that table, while D and trimming were established from the DNA sequence. Seen here are under 300,000 clones, roughly 80% observed once, and the top ten hold roughly 3.2%. Material for sequencing was peripheral blood. This chain joins TRBV5-6 and TRBJ1-1; tentative D call: TRBD1 (6 bases). The TCR sequence derives from a woman under 30 with acute or convalescent COVID-19. CDR3 sequence reads: CASSAQGRTEAFF. The CDR3 bases are TGTGCCAGCAGCGCACAGGGTAGGACTGAAGCTTTCTTT.